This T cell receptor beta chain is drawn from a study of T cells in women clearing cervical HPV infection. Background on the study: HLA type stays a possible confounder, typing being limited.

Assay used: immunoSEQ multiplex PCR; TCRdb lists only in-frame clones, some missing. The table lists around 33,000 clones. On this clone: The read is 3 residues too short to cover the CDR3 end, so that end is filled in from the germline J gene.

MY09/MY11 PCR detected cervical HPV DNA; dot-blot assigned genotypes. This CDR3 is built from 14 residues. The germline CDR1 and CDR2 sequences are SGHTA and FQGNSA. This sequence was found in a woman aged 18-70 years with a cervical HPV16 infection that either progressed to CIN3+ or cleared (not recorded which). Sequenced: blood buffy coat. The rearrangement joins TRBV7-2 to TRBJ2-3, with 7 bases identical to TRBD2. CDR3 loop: CASRVGGSSGTQYF. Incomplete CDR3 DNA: TGTGCCAGCAGAGTGGGGGGGTCCAGCGGGACG.